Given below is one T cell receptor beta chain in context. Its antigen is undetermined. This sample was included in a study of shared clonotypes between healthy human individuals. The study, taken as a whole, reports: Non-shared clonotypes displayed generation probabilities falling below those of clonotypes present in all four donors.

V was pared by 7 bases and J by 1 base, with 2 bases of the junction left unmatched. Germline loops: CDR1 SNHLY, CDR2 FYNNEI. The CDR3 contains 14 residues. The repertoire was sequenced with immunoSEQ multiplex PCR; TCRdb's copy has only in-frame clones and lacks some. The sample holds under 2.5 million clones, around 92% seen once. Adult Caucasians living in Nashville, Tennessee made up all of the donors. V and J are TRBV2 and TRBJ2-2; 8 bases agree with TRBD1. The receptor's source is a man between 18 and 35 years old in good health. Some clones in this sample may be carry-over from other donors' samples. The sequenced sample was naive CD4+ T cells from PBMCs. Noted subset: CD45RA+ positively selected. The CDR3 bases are TGTGCCAGCATGGACAGGGTGAACACCGGGGAGCTGTTTTTT. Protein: CASMDRVNTGELFF. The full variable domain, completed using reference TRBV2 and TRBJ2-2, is EPEVTQTPSHQVTQMGQEVILRCVPISNHLYFYWYRQILGQKVEFLVSFYNNEISEKSEIFDDQFSVERPDGSNFTLKIRSTKLEDSAMYFCASMDRVNTGELFFGEGSRLTVL.